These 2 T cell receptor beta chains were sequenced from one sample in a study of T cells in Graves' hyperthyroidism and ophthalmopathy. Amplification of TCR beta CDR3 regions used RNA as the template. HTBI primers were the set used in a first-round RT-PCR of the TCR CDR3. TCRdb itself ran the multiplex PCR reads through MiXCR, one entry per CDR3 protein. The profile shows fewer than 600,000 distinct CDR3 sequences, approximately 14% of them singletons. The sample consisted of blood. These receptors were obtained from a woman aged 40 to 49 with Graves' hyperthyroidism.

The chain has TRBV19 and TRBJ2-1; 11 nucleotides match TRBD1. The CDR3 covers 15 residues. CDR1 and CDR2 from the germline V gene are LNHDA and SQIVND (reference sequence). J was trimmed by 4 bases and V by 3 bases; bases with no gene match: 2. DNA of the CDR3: TGTGCCAGTAGTATGGGACAGGGGGGTTACAATGAGCAGTTCTTC. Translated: CASSMGQGGYNEQFF.

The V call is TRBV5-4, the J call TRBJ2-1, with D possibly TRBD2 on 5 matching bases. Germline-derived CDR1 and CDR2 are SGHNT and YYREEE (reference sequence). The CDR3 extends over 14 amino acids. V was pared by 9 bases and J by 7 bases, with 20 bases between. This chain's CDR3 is CATVESSTGNEQFF. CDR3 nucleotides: TGTGCCACCGTCGAAAGTTCAACGGGGAATGAGCAGTTCTTC. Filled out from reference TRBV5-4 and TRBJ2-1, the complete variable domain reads ETGVTQSPTHLIKTRGQQVTLRCSSQSGHNTVSWYQQALGQGPQFIFQYYREEENGRGNFPPRFSGLQFPNYSSELNVNALELDDSALYLCATVESSTGNEQFFGPGTRLTVL.